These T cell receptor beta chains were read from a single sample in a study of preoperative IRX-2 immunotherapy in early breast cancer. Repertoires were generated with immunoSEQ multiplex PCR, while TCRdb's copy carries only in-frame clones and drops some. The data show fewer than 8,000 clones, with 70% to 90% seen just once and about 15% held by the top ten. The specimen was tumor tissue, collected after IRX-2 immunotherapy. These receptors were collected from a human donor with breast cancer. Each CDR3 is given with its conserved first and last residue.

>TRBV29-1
CSVDPTPRYGYTF
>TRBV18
CASSPRLDYGYTF
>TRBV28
CASSSYRLHHYGYTF
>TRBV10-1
CASSESGGAKDTEAFF
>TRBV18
CASSPPGPSGNTIYF
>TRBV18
CASSPWDLANTGELFF
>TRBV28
CASSWGAERPQHF
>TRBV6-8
CASSYGQGAIYGYTF
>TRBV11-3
CASSFLGPRNTEAFF
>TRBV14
CASSQVGLFGWIETEKFPYEQYF
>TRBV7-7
CASSLGGGLYNEQFF
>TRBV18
CASSPRTNSYNEQFF
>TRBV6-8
CASSYEASNEKLFF
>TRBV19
CASSRQGEGYEQFF
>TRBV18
CASSPRESSGANVLTF
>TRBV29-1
CSVGKDSANEKLFF
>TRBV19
CASSLGHYGYTF
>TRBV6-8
CASRRDGSSDGYTF
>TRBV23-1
CASSQGTGVETQYF
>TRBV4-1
CASSLGNLEAWEKLFF
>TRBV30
CAWSVQTLNSPLHF
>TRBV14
CASSQAQTGLNEQFF
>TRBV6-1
CASSEHRQLYNEQFF
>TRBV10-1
CASSRVPQGATYEQYF
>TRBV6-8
CASSEDLGQPQHF
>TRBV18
CASSPTPGQASYNEQFF
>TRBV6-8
CATLRVGQGRGKLFF
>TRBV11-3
CASSLGGLGFGTEAFF
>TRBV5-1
CASSLGWGEQSTDTQYF
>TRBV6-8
CASSYFLSTEAFF
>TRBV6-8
CASIRFEGSSEAFF
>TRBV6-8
CASSQTALRASYEQYF
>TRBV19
CASRRPLGYGYTFGSGTNPVAF
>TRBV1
CASSQDLVRSGNSPLHF
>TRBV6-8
CASRLRGTGLEQYF
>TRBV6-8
CASSSARFNYGYTF
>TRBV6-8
CASSDWGTGANVLTF
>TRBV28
CASSLTQVAAGELFF
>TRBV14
CASSQDDSAAFYNSPLHF
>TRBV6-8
CASSRTGAGAEAFF
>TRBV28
CASSPGQGGNQPQHF
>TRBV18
CASSLTSIDTQYF
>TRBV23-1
CASSPNSLEKLFF
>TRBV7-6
CASSLDLTGPYGYTF
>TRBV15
CATSRGSGGGTDTQYF
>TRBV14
CASSQHYEQYF